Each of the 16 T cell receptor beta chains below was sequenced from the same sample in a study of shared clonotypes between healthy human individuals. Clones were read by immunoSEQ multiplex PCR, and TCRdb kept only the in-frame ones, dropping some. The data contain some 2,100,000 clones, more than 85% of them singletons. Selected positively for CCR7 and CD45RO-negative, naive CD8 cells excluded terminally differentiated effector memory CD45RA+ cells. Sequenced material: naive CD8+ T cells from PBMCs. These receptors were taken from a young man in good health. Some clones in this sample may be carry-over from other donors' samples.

The CDR3 DNA sequence: TGTGCCAGCAGTGAGGACAGCTCCTACGAGCAGTACTTC. It encodes CASSEDSSYEQYF. J is TRBJ2-7 and V is TRBV2; the D gene is possibly TRBD1 (6 bases). From germline, CDR1 is SNHLY and CDR2 FYNNEI. V was clipped by 3 bases and J by 0 bases, with 6 bases between them. The CDR3 is 13 residues long.

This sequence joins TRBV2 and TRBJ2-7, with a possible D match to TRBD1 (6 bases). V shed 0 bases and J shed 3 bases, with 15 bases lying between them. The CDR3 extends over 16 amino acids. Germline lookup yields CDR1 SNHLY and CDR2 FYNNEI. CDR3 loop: CASSEAQRTANYEQYF. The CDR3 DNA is TGTGCCAGCAGTGAAGCACAGAGGACAGCGAACTACGAGCAGTACTTC.

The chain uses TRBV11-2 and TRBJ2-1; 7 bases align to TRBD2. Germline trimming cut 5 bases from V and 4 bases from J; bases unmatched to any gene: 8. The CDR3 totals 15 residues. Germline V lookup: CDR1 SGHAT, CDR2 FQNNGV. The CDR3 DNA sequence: TGTGCCAGCAGCCAAGCGGGGACGGAATACAATGAGCAGTTCTTC. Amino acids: CASSQAGTEYNEQFF.

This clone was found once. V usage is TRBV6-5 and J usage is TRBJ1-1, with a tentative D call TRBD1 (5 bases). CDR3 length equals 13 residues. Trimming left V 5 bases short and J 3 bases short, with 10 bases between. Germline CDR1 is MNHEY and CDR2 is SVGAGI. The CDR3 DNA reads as TGTGCCAGCAGTGAACGGGGGGACACTGAAGCTTTCTTT. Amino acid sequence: CASSERGDTEAFF.

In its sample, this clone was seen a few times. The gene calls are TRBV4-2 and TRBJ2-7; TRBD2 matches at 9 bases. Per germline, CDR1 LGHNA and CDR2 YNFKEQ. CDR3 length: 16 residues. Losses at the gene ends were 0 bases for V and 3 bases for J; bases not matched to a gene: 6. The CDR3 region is CASSQDLAGGIYEQYF. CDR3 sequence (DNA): TGTGCCAGCAGCCAAGATTTGGCGGGAGGGATCTACGAGCAGTACTTC.

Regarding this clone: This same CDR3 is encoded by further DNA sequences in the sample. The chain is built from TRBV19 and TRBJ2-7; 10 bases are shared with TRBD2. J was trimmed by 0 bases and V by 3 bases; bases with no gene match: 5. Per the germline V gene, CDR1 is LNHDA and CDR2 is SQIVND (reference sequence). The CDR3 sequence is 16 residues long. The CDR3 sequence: CASSMRLAGYSYEQYF. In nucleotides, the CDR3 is TGTGCCAGTAGTATGAGACTAGCGGGTTACTCCTACGAGCAGTACTTC.

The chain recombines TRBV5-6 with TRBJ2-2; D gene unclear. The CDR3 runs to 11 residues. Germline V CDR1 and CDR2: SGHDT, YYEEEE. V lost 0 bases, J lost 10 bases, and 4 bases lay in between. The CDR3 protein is CASSLGPELFF. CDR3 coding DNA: TGTGCCAGCAGCTTGGGTCCGGAGCTGTTTTTT.

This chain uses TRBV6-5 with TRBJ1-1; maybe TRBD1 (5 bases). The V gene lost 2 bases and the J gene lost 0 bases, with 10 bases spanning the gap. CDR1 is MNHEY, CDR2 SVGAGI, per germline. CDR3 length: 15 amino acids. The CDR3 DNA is TGTGCCAGCAGTTACCGGGGCAGCCTGAACACTGAAGCTTTCTTT. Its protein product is CASSYRGSLNTEAFF.

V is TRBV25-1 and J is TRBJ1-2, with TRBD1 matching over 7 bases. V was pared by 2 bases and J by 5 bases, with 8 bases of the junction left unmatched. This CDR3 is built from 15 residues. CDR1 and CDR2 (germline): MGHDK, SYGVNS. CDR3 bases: TGTGCCAGCAGTGAAGATCCGGGACAGATTTATGGCTACACCTTC. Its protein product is CASSEDPGQIYGYTF.

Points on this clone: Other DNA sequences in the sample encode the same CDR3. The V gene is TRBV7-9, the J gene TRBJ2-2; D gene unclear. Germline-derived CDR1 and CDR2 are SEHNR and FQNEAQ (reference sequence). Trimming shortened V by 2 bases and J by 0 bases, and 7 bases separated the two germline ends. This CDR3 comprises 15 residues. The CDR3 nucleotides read TGTGCCAGCAGCTTACGGGTTCCGAACACCGGGGAGCTGTTTTTT. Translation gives CASSLRVPNTGELFF.

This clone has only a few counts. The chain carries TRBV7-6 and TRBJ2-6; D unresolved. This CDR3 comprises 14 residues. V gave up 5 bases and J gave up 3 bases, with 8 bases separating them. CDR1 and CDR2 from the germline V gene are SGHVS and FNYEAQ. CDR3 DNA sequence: TGTGCCAGCAGCCCTCTTGGTGGGGCCAACGTCCTGACTTTC. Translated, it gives CASSPLGGANVLTF.

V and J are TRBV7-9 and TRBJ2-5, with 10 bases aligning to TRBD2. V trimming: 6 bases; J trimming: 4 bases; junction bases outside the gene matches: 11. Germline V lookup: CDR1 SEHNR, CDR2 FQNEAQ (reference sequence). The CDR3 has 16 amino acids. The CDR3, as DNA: TGTGCCAGCAGGACCACCGGGACTAGCGTCGGAGAGACCCAGTACTTC. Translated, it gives CASRTTGTSVGETQYF.

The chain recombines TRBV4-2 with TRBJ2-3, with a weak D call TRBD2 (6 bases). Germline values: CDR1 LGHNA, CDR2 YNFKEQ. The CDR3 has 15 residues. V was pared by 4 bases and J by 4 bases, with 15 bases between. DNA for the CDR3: TGTGCCAGCAGCCCCGAGGAGGGATCCCCAGATACGCAGTATTTT. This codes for CASSPEEGSPDTQYF.

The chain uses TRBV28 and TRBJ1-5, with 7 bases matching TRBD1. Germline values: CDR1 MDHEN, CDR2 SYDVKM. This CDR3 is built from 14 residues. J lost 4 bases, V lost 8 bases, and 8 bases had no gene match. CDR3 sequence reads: CASLTGTDNQPQHF. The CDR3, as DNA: TGTGCCAGCTTAACAGGGACAGATAATCAGCCCCAGCATTTT.

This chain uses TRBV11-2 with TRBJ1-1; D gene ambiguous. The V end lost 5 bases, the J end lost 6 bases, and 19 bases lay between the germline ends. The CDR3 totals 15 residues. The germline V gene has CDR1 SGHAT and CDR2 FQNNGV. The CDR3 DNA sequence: TGTGCCAGCAGCCACAAAGGACGGGAGAGAGCTGAAGCTTTCTTT. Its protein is CASSHKGRERAEAFF.

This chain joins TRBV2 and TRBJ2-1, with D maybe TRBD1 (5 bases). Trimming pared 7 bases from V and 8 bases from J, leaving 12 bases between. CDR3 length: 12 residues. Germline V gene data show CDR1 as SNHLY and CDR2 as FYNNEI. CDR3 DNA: TGTGCCAGCACCCAGGGTAGGGATGAGCAGTTCTTC. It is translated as CASTQGRDEQFF.